One and the same sample provided the 18 T cell receptor beta chains below, sequenced in a study of OX40 agonist ivuxolimab in advanced cancers. The protocol was immunoSEQ multiplex PCR, while the TCRdb copy is restricted to in-frame clones and leaves out a portion. The profile shows under 200 clones, about nine tenths of them singletons. Sampling was conducted in a trial of the OX40 agonist ivuxolimab. The receptors come from an adult with an advanced solid tumor such as melanoma, head and neck, liver or kidney cancer.

The chain couples TRBV7-6 to TRBJ1-2; D may be TRBD1 (5 bases). Germline loops: CDR1 SGHVS, CDR2 FNYEAQ. The CDR3 sequence is 15 residues long. Trimming took 6 bases from V and 4 from J, leaving 18 bases between them. Written as DNA, the CDR3 is TGTGCCAGCAGTGCTTGGGGCCAGCCAATCTATGGCTACACCTTC. This sequence encodes CASSAWGQPIYGYTF.

This chain connects TRBV11-3 to TRBJ2-6; D not certain. Germline V gene data show CDR1 as SGHNT and CDR2 as YENEEA. The CDR3 covers 15 residues. V lost 3 bases and J 2 bases, leaving 8 bases between the germline ends. CDR3 DNA: TGTGCCAGCAGCTTTGGTACTGCTGGGGCCAACGTCCTGACTTTC. Protein: CASSFGTAGANVLTF.

The rearrangement joins TRBV19 to TRBJ1-1, with D possibly TRBD1 on 6 matching bases. The CDR3 loop spans 12 amino acids. With 7 bases removed from V and 8 bases from J, the gap between germline ends came to 14 bases. Germline CDR1 and CDR2: LNHDA and SQIVND (reference sequence). CDR3 in amino acids: CASIHRTGEAFF. The CDR3, as DNA: TGTGCCAGTATCCATAGAACAGGGGAAGCTTTCTTT.

The chain couples TRBV19 to TRBJ1-3; D not resolved. Germline lookup yields CDR1 LNHDA and CDR2 SQIVND (reference sequence). The CDR3 length is 14 residues. Trimming cost V 7 bases and J 4 bases, with 14 bases left between them. The CDR3 DNA sequence: TGTGCCAGTACCAGAGGAGGGTCCGGAAACACCATATATTTT. It is translated as CASTRGGSGNTIYF.

The CDR3: CASSESARQTQYF. The CDR3 nucleotides read TGCGCCAGCAGTGAGTCGGCCCGGCAGACCCAGTACTTC. The chain is built from TRBV10-2 and TRBJ2-5; D gene unclear. The CDR3 loop spans 13 amino acids. CDR1 and CDR2 (germline): WSHSY, SAAADI. Deletions cut 0 bases from V and 6 bases from J, with 8 bases between.

The chain recombines TRBV11-3 with TRBJ2-1; 8 nucleotides match TRBD2. Trimming at V came to 3 bases and at J to 0 bases, leaving 13 bases not matched to a gene. CDR1 and CDR2 from the germline V gene are SGHNT and YENEEA. The CDR3 has 19 residues. The CDR3 loop is CASSLGGLAGGPSYNEQFF. In DNA form, the CDR3 reads TGTGCCAGCAGCTTGGGGGGACTWGCGGGAGGACCCTCCTACAATGAGCAGTTCTTC. The full variable domain, its missing parts supplied by reference TRBV11-3 and TRBJ2-1, is EAGVVQSPRYKIIEKKQPVAFWCNPISGHNTLYWYLQNLGQGPELLIRYENEEAVDDSQLPKDRFSAERLKGVDSTLKIQPAELGDSAVYLCASSLGGLAGGPSYNEQFFGPGTRLTVL.

This clone was seen a handful of times. The gene calls are TRBV7-1 and TRBJ2-3, with D uncertain. TRBV7-1 is an open reading frame whose function is uncertain. The CDR3 sequence is 13 residues long. Trimming took off 5 bases at V and 6 bases at J, with 12 bases between the two ends. CDR3 sequence reads: CASSHPTGDTQYF. In DNA form, the CDR3 reads TGTGCCAGCAGCCACCCGACCGGGGATACGCAGTATTTT.

The chain joins TRBV11-3 to TRBJ1-5, with D possibly TRBD1 on 5 matching bases. Germline CDR1 and CDR2: SGHNT and YENEEA. The CDR3 runs 15 residues. V lost 5 bases and J lost 6, with 17 bases in between. Here the CDR3 reads CASSMRQSGGQPQHF. The CDR3 bases are TGTGCCAGCAGCATGCGACAGTCGGGGGGTCAGCCCCAGCATTTT.

The gene calls are TRBV6-8 and TRBJ2-2; the D gene could be TRBD1 or TRBD2 (6 bases each). Trimming stripped 5 bases from V and 5 bases from J, with 18 bases between. This CDR3 region has 16 residues. Germline values: CDR1 MNHGY, CDR2 SAAAGT. The CDR3 is CASSPPGKGGTGELFF. For the CDR3, the DNA is TGTGCCAGCAGTCCCCCGGGAAAAGGGGGGACCGGGGAGCTGTTTTTT.

As regards this clone: Its ends do not fully match the called genes, so a read error is possible. The chain couples TRBV6-8 to TRBJ2-3, with a tentative D call TRBD2 (6 bases). The CDR3 extends over 13 amino acids. Germline V gene lookup returns CDR1 MNHGY and CDR2 SAAAGT. The DNA of the CDR3 is TGTGCCAGCAGTGATACTAGCAGAGATACGCAGTATTTT. Encoded protein: CASSDTSRDTQYF.

J is TRBJ2-5 and V is TRBV11-3, with no clear D. The CDR3 consists of 14 residues. Per the germline V gene, CDR1 is SGHNT and CDR2 is YENEEA. Trimming pared 2 bases from V and 2 bases from J, leaving 9 bases between. The DNA of the CDR3 is TGTGCCAGCAGCTTACTTTCCCTACAAGAGACCCAGTACTTC. Amino acids: CASSLLSLQETQYF.

This chain joins TRBV23-1 and TRBJ1-3; 7 positions match TRBD1. TRBV23-1 is labeled an ORF, and its function is uncertain. Trimming cost V 6 bases and J 0 bases; bases outside gene matches: 8. This CDR3 is 16 amino acids long. CDR3 bases: TGCGCCAGCAGCCAACTAAGACAGGGCTCTGGAAACACCATATATTTT. As protein: CASSQLRQGSGNTIYF.

The chain carries TRBV30 and TRBJ2-3; 7 bases are shared with TRBD2. The germline CDR1 and CDR2 sequences are GTSNPN and SVGIG (reference sequence). The length of the CDR3 is 15 residues. Germline trimming cut 0 bases from V and 4 bases from J; bases unmatched to any gene: 7. CDR3 sequence (DNA): TGTGCCTGGAGTGTACCGAGCGGGAACTCAGATACGCAGTATTTT. Protein product: CAWSVPSGNSDTQYF.

This chain joins TRBV18 and TRBJ2-3, with 7 bases matching TRBD1. In germline, CDR1 is KGHSH, CDR2 LQKENI. V was pared by 3 bases and J by 5 bases, with 8 bases of the junction left unmatched. This CDR3 spans 15 amino acids. The CDR3 spells CASSPYRGRGDTQYF. CDR3 sequence (DNA): TGTGCCAGCTCACCCTACAGGGGTCGGGGAGATACGCAGTATTTT.

This chain connects TRBV19 to TRBJ2-3; D is possibly TRBD2 (6 bases). From germline, CDR1 is LNHDA and CDR2 SQIVND (reference sequence). This CDR3 comprises 16 residues. V lost 11 bases and J 4 bases, leaving 25 bases between the germline ends. The CDR3 loop is CAWRGFSGGGPDTQYF. In DNA, the CDR3 is TGTGCCTGGAGAGGGTTTAGCGGAGGAGGGCCAGATACGCAGTATTTT.

CDR3 loop: CASRQGVSNQPQHF. The CDR3 nucleotides read TGTGCCAGTCGACAGGGGGTGAGCAATCAGCCCCAGCATTTT. The genes are TRBV6-8 and TRBJ1-5; 9 bases map to TRBD1. The trim removed 9 bases at V and 1 base at J, leaving 4 bases unmatched. The CDR3 totals 14 residues. CDR1 and CDR2 from the germline V gene are MNHGY and SAAAGT.

The chain has TRBV19 and TRBJ1-2; 7 bases fit TRBD1. V trimming: 4 bases; J trimming: 4 bases; junction bases outside the gene matches: 6. Germline lookup yields CDR1 LNHDA and CDR2 SQIVND (reference sequence). The CDR3 runs to 14 residues. CDR3 residues: CASSNDREAYGYTF. Written as DNA, the CDR3 is TGTGCCAGTAGTAACGACAGGGAGGCCTATGGCTACACCTTC.

The rearrangement uses TRBV19 and TRBJ2-5, with D perhaps TRBD2 (6 bases). Germline lookup yields CDR1 LNHDA and CDR2 SQIVND (reference sequence). Between the trimmed V and J ends, which lost 0 bases and 4 bases, there was a span of 9 bases. CDR3 length: 14 residues. The CDR3 DNA reads as TGTGCCAGTAGTATAGACGGAGGGACAGAGACCCAGTACTTC. Protein product: CASSIDGGTETQYF.